This TCR beta chain was documented in a study of beta chain features in type 1 diabetes. Broader study findings: When cDNA is sequenced, cells with high TCR expression could be over-represented. There was a moderate but significant shortening of TCRB CDR3s in all four CD4+ subsets of Type 1 diabetes patients.

Turning to this clone: The antigen is undetermined.

TCRB transcripts that were expressed got sequenced, as all of the isolated RNA had been reverse transcribed. Data came from immunoSEQ multiplex PCR; TCRdb stores just in-frame clones and leaves some out. The sample contains hundreds of thousands of clones, around 15% of which appear only once. Germline V gene data show CDR1 as SGDLS and CDR2 as YYNGEE. V dropped 2 bases and J dropped 4 bases, with 9 bases sitting between them. This CDR3 region has 13 residues. The TCR originated in a man aged 18-30 years with type 1 diabetes. The chain combines TRBV9 with TRBJ1-2; D is uncertain. Sequencing was carried out using naive CD4+ T cells from blood. The CDR3 coding sequence is TGTGCCAGCAGCGTTCTCCCCTCCTATGGCTACACCTTC. Its protein is CASSVLPSYGYTF.